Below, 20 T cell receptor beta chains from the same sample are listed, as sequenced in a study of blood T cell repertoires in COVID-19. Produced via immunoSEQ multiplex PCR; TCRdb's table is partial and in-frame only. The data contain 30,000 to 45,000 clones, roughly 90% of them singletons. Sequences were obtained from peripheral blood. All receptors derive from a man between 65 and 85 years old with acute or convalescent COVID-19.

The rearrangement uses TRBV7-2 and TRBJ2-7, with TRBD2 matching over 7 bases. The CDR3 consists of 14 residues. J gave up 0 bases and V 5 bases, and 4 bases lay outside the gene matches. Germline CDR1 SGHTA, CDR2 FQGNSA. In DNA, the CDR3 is TGTGCCAGCAGCGCGCTAGCGGACTCCTACGAGCAGTACTTC. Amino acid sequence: CASSALADSYEQYF.

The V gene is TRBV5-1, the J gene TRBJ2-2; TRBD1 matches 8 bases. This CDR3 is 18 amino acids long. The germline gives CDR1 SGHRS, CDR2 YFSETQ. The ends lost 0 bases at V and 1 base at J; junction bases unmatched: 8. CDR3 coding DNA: TGCGCCAGCAGCTTGGATGTTCTTGGACAGGGGAACACCGGGGAGCTGTTTTTT. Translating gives CASSLDVLGQGNTGELFF. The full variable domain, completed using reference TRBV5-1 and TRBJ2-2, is KAGVTQTPRYLIKTRGQQVTLSCSPISGHRSVSWYQQTPGQGLQFLFEYFSETQRNKGNFPGRFSGRQFSNSRSEMNVSTLELGDSALYLCASSLDVLGQGNTGELFFGEGSRLTVL.

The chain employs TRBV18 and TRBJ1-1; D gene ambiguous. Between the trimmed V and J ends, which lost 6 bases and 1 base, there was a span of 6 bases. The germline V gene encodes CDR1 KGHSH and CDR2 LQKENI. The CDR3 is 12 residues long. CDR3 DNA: TGTGCCAGCTCCACGCGGAACACTGAAGCTTTCTTT. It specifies CASSTRNTEAFF.

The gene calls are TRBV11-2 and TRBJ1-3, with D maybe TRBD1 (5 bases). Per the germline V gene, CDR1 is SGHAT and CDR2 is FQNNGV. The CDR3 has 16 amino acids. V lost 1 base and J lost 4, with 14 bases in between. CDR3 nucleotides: TGTGCCAGCAGCTTAGTAGCAGGGTGGCAAGGAAACACCATATATTTT. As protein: CASSLVAGWQGNTIYF.

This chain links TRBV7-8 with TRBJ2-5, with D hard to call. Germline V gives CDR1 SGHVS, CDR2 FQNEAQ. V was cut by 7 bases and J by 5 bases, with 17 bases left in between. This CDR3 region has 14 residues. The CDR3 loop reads CASIPPNSRETQYF. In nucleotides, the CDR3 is TGTGCCAGCATCCCTCCGAACTCCCGTGAGACCCAGTACTTC.

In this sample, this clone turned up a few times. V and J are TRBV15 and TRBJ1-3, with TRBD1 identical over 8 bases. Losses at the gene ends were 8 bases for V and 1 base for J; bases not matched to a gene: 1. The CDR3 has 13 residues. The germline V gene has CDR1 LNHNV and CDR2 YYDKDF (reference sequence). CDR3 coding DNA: TGTGCCACCGGACAGGGTTCTGGAAACACCATATATTTT. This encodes CATGQGSGNTIYF.

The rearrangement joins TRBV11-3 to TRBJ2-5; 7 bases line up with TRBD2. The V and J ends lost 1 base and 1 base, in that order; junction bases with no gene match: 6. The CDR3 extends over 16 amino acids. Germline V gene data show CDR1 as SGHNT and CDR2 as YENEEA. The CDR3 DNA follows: TGTGCCAGCAGCTTAGCGGGGGGAGGACCCCAAGAGACCCAGTACTTC. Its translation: CASSLAGGGPQETQYF.

The CDR3 loop reads CASSYFSGLAGGYEQYF. The CDR3 DNA reads TGTGCCAGCAGTTACTTTTCGGGACTAGCGGGAGGATACGAGCAGTACTTC. The chain links TRBV6-2 or TRBV6-3 to TRBJ2-7; TRBD2 aligns across 15 bases. Germline-derived CDR1 and CDR2 are MNHEY and SVGEGT. The CDR3 consists of 17 residues. The J segment lost 4 bases and the V segment lost 1 base, leaving 5 bases of the junction unmatched.

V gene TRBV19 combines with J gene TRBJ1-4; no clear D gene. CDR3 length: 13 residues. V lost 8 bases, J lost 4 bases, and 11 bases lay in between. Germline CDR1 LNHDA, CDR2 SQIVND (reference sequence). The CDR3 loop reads CASRVSHNEKLFF. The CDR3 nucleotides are TGTGCCAGTCGGGTCAGTCATAATGAAAAACTGTTTTTT.

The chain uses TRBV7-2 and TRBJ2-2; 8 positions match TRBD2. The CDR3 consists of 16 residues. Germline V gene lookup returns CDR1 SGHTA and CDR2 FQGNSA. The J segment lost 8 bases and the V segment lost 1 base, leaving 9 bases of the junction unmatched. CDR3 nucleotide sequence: TGTGCCAGCAGCTTAGTAGCGGGATCGGAGATAGGGGAGCTGTTTTTT. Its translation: CASSLVAGSEIGELFF.

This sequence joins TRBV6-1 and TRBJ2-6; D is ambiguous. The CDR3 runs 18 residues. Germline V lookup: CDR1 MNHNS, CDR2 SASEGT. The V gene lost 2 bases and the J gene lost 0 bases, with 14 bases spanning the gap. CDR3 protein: CASSESWSGLSGANVLTF. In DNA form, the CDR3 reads TGTGCCAGCAGTGAATCGTGGTCAGGCCTCTCTGGGGCCAACGTCCTGACTTTC.

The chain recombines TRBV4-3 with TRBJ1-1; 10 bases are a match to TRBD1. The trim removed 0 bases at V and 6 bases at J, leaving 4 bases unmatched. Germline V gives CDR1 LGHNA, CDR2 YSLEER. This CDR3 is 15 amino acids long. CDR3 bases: TGCGCCAGCAGCCAAGAACGACAGGGGGCCGCTGAAGCTTTCTTT. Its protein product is CASSQERQGAAEAFF.

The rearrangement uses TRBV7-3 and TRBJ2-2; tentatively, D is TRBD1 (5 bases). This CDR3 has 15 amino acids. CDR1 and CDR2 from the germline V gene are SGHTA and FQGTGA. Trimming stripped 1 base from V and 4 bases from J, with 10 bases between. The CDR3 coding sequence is TGTGCCAGCAGCTTAAAACCAGGGCTCACCGGGGAGCTGTTTTTT. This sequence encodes CASSLKPGLTGELFF.

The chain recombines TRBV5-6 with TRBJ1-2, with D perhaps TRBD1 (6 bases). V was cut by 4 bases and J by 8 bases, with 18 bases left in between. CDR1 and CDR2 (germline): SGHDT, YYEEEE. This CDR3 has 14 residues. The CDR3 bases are TGTGCCAGCAGCACCGTCAACAGGGATGGAGGCTACACCTTC. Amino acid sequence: CASSTVNRDGGYTF.

In nucleotides, the CDR3 is TGCGCCAGCAGCCACACACTAGCGGGAGAAGGTAATGAGCAGTTCTTC. Translation: CASSHTLAGEGNEQFF. This sequence joins TRBV4-3 and TRBJ2-1; 11 bases map to TRBD2. This CDR3 comprises 16 residues. J gave up 7 bases and V 3 bases, and 8 bases lay outside the gene matches. Germline V gene data show CDR1 as LGHNA and CDR2 as YSLEER.

CDR3 nucleotides: TGTGCCAGCAGCCCCGCGCAGGCCTGGCACCAAGAGACCCAGTACTTC. It yields the protein CASSPAQAWHQETQYF. The chain has TRBV7-2 and TRBJ2-5; D call uncertain. The CDR3 length is 16 residues. CDR1 SGHTA and CDR2 FQGNSA come from the germline V gene. Trimming took off 5 bases at V and 0 bases at J, with 16 bases between the two ends.

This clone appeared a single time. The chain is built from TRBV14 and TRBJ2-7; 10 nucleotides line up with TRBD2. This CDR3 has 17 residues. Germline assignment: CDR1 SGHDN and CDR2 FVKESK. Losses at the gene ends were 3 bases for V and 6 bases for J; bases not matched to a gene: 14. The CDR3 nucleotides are TGTGCCAGCAGCCAGATAGGCCTAGCGGGAGAGATGGGCGAGCAGTACTTC. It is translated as CASSQIGLAGEMGEQYF.

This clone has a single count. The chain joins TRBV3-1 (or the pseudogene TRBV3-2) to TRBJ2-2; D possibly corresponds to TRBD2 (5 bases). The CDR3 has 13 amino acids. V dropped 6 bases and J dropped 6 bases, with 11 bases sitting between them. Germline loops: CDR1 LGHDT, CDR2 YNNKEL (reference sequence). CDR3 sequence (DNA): TGTGCCAGCAGGACAACAGCGGCCGGGGAGCTGTTTTTT. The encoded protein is CASRTTAAGELFF.

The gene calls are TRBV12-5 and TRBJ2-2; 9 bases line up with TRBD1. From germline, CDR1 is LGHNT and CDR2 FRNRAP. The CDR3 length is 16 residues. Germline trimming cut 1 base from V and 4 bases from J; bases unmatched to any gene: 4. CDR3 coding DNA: TGTGCTAGTGGTTTGGGACAGGGGGTCGGCACCGGGGAGCTGTTTTTT. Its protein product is CASGLGQGVGTGELFF. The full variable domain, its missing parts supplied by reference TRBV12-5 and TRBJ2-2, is DARVTQTPRHKVTEMGQEVTMRCQPILGHNTVFWYRQTMMQGLELLAYFRNRAPLDDSGMPKDRFSAEMPDATLATLKIQPSEPRDSAVYFCASGLGQGVGTGELFFGEGSRLTVL.

In nucleotides, the CDR3 is TGCGCCAGCAGCTTGGAACCTAGCGGGAGGCTAGATAGTCTCGAGCAGTACTTC. Translation: CASSLEPSGRLDSLEQYF. The chain has TRBV5-1 and TRBJ2-7, with 11 positions matching TRBD2. This CDR3 is 18 amino acids long. Trimming cost V 0 bases and J 6 bases; bases outside gene matches: 14. Per the germline V gene, CDR1 is SGHRS and CDR2 is YFSETQ.